The present TCR beta chain was sequenced within a study of T-cell reconstitution after alpha-beta-depleted transplantation in children (dated by TCRdb to about 2016). Background for the entire study: Using TCR repertoire profiling, the study followed T-cell immune reconstitution in a quantitative way in children after TCRalphabeta/CD19-depleted allogeneic hematopoietic cell transplantation.

Libraries were prepared through PCR. The reads were generated on an Illumina HiSeq 2500. Molecular barcoding was employed in the preparation of TCR libraries, with unique molecular identifiers being used to normalize TCRbeta repertoire quantification. Through fastp at Q25 and MiXCR, TCRdb rebuilt clones from the public reads, retaining in-frame beta chains. Every entry covers one CDR3 protein and lists the most common genes and DNA from its rows. This sample holds 85,000 to 120,000 distinct CDR3 sequences; 6% were observed only once. In total, the top ten clones hold roughly 6.1% of the sample. This clonotype has ten or more counts. What this receptor recognizes is not known. No quality values exist for individual bases; no much larger clone is one base distant. Results and caveats for the whole study, not just this receptor: Over subsequent months, a decline in hyperexpanded clone frequencies was noted, and after one year, T-cell counts and TCRbeta diversity were mostly ascribed to newly produced T cells. The apparently early recovery of alphabetaT-cell counts about two months after transplant reportedly depended on only several hundred rapidly expanded clones that came from non-depleted graft cells. In some patients, high TCRbeta diversity at day 60 was attributed to recipient T cells and intrathymic progenitors that had survived conditioning.

What the time point label conveys for this sample: day 60 (about 2 months) after transplantation. The treatment or condition label for this specimen denotes: allogeneic hematopoietic cell transplantation with graft depleted of TCRalphabeta T cells and CD19 B cells. The transplant recipients were children given TCRalphabeta/CD19-depleted allogeneic hematopoietic cell grafts. From a lookup of the germline V gene, CDR1 and CDR2 are SGHRS and YFSETQ. The CDR3 measures 15 amino acids from cysteine to phenylalanine. Just CDR3 DNA is preserved here, 45 bases in frame from base 1. V has 0 bases trimmed and J has 3 bases trimmed; junction bases matching no gene number 4.

This sequence uses TRBV5-1 and TRBJ2-5; 8 of the junction bases match TRBD2. The clonotype originates from a female patient between 2 and 15 years old who had a stem cell transplant for Fanconi anemia, so the T cells may come from the graft donor. The specimen was PBMCs, mostly from graft donor cells, collected 60 days after TCRalphabeta/CD19-depleted stem cell transplant. The DNA reads as follows: TGCGCCAGCAGCTTGGCGCGGGGGGCAGAAGAGACCCAGTACTTC. The encoded protein is CASSLARGAEETQYF.